The entry that follows covers one T cell receptor beta chain sequence. What this receptor recognizes is not known. Sequencing used an Illumina HiSeq 2000. 5'RACE template switching, by which a universal primer site and unique molecular identifiers were added, was used to make TCR beta cDNA libraries. cDNA synthesis was primed from the TCR beta constant segment and was followed by two successive PCR amplification steps. Per the source publication's procedure: Reads were demultiplexed and grouped by UMI with MIGEC, and clonotypes were assembled and quantified with MiTCR. To exclude erroneous sequences, any TCR cDNA sequence not supported by at least two reads was discarded. Downstream repertoire analysis used the tcR package, and clonotypes were matched across fractions by CDR3 nucleotide sequence plus V segment. VDJmatch was used to annotate antigen specificity against VDJdb, with one amino acid substitution allowed in CDR3. Following TCRdb reprocessing, every CDR3 protein sequence forms one entry, and DNA is not provided. V and J calls and clone size were set by TCRdb, not the authors. The sample table on file contains a few hundred thousand distinct CDR3 sequences. The ten largest clones add up to under 6.5% of the sample.

This record belongs to a study of T cells expressing NK-cell markers (dated by TCRdb to 2020 to 2022). In the study overall: Three sorted T-cell subsets (CD3+CD56+NKG2C+, CD3+CD56+NKG2C- and CD3+CD56-NKG2C+) from fewer than 10 donors had their TCR beta-chain repertoires profiled. Of the eight sequenced donors, seven were found to be HCMV-seropositive and one was found to be HCMV-seronegative. All eight donors whose samples were sequenced were randomly selected healthy volunteers, three of them men and five women. Libraries were sequenced as 2 x 150 bp reads on Illumina HiSeq 2000/2500, MiSeq or NextSeq.

General conclusions and limits of the study: In six donors, the dominant CD3+CD56+NKG2C+ clonotypes ranked among the top 10 CD8+ clonotypes, making up roughly 1.0-7.5% of CD8+ T cells. It remained unclear whether the expanded NKG2C-expressing T cell clones were specific for HCMV antigens. Those dominant clonotypes were again the most abundant among CD3+CD56-NKG2C+ cells in four donors, at about 25-65%.

A commercial ELISA kit detecting HCMV-specific IgG in serum was used to determine HCMV serostatus. Peripheral blood mononuclear cells were isolated from blood by Ficoll density gradient centrifugation. There are 16 amino acids in the CDR3, from cysteine to phenylalanine inclusive. No coding sequence is recorded. Via the germline V gene, CDR1 is SGHAT and CDR2 FQNNGV. The clonotype originates from a man aged 18-69 years in good health. Recombination connected TRBV11-2 to TRBJ2-3; TCRdb names TRBD1, which stays unverified in the absence of DNA. Sample: blood T cells: a sorted CD56 or NKG2C T cell subset, CD4+ or CD8+ T cells, or bulk PBMC T cells (not recorded which). The CDR3 has the sequence CASSLGSQGGTDTQYF. With all but the CDR3 taken from the reference TRBV11-2 and TRBJ2-3 genes, the full variable domain is: EAGVAQSPRYKIIEKRQSVAFWCNPISGHATLYWYQQILGQGPKLLIQFQNNGVVDDSQLPKDRFSAERLKGVDSTLKIQPAKLEDSAVYLCASSLGSQGGTDTQYFGPGTRLTVL.